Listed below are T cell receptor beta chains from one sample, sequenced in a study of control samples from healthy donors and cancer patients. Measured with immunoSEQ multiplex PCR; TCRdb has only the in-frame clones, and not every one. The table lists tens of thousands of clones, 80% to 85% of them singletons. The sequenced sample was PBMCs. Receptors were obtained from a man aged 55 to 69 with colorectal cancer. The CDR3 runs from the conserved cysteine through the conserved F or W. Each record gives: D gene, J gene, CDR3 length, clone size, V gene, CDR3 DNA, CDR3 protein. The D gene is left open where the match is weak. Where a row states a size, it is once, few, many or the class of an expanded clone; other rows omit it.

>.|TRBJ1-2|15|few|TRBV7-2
TGTGCCAGCAGCGCTGCTCAGGCTACCCCGGATGGCTACACCTTC
CASSAAQATPDGYTF
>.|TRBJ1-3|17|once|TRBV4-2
TGTGCCAGCAGCCAAGAGCCCAGATCTTCCTCTGGAAACACCATATATTTT
CASSQEPRSSSGNTIYF
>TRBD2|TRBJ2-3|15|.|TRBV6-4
TGTGCCAGCAGTTCCCTTAGCGGGGACTCAGATACGCAGTATTTT
CASSSLSGDSDTQYF
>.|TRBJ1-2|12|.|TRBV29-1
TGCAGCGTTGAAGGGGCTTCCCTGCGCTACACCTTC
CSVEGASLRYTF
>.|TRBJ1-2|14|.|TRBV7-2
TGTGCCAGCAGCTTACAGGGGAGGGCGGATGGCTACACCTTC
CASSLQGRADGYTF
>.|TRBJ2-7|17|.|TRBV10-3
TGTGCCATCAGTGCCGCCCAGGGTAGGGAAGGATTTTTCGAGCAGTACTTC
CAISAAQGREGFFEQYF
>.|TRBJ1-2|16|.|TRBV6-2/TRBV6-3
TGTGCCAGCAGCGGGACCGACGGACATAAAAACTATGGCTACACCTTC
CASSGTDGHKNYGYTF
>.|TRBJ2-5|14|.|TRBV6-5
TGTGCCAGCCGGCCCCGTGGACAGCTGGAGACCCAGTACTTC
CASRPRGQLETQYF
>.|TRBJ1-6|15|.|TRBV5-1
TGCGCCAGCAGCTTAGTCGGCTTAAGCAATTCACCCCTCCACTTT
CASSLVGLSNSPLHF
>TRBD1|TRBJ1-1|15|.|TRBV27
TGTGCCAGCAGTTTCGCAAAACAGGGGGCCACTGAAGCTTTCTTT
CASSFAKQGATEAFF
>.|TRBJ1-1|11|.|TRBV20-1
TGCAGACTCGGGGGTAGTACTGAAGCTTTCTTT
CRLGGSTEAFF
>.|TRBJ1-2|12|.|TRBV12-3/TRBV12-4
TGTGCCAGAAACGATAAGGGGAATGGCTACACCTTC
CARNDKGNGYTF
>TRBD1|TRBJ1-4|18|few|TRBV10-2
TGCGCCAGCAGTGAGTCGTGGACAGGGGGTCCTTATAATGAAAAACTGTTTTTT
CASSESWTGGPYNEKLFF
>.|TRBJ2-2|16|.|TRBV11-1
TGTGCCAGCAGCTTAGTTAGGGGGGGAGACACCGGGGAGCTGTTTTTT
CASSLVRGGDTGELFF
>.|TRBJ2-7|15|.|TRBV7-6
TGTGCCAGCAGCTCCGAGGGCAGGGTCTCCTACGAGCAGTACTTC
CASSSEGRVSYEQYF
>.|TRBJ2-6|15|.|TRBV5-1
TGCGCCAGCAGCTTGCAGAGGCCTGGGGCCAACGTCCTGACTTTC
CASSLQRPGANVLTF
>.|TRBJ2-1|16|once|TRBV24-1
TGTGCCACCAGTGATTCCCGACGGGGAGTAGGCGATGAGCAGTTCTTC
CATSDSRRGVGDEQFF
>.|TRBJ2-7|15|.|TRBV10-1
TGCGCCAGCAGCCCCATCGGGGGTTCGTCCTACGAGCAGTACTTC
CASSPIGGSSYEQYF
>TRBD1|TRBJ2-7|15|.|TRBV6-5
TGTGCCACCGAAAAAGGGGACAGGGGAGGCTACGAGCAGTACTTC
CATEKGDRGGYEQYF
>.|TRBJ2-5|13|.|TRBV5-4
TGTGCCAGCAGGAACCAGATCGGCGAGACCCAGTACTTC
CASRNQIGETQYF
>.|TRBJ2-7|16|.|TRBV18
TGTGCCAGCTCACCCCCGACAGGAGGGAGCCTACACGAGCAGTACTTC
CASSPPTGGSLHEQYF
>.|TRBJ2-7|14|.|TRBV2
TGTGCCAGCAGGGCTCCGGGACGAGGCGACGAGCAGTACTTC
CASRAPGRGDEQYF
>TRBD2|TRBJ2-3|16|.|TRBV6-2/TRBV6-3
TGTGCCAGCAGTTACTACGTAGCGGGGGGTCCAGATACGCAGTATTTT
CASSYYVAGGPDTQYF
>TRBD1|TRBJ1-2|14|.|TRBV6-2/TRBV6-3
TGTGCCAGCAGTACGGACACCAGGGGGCCCGGCTACACCTTC
CASSTDTRGPGYTF